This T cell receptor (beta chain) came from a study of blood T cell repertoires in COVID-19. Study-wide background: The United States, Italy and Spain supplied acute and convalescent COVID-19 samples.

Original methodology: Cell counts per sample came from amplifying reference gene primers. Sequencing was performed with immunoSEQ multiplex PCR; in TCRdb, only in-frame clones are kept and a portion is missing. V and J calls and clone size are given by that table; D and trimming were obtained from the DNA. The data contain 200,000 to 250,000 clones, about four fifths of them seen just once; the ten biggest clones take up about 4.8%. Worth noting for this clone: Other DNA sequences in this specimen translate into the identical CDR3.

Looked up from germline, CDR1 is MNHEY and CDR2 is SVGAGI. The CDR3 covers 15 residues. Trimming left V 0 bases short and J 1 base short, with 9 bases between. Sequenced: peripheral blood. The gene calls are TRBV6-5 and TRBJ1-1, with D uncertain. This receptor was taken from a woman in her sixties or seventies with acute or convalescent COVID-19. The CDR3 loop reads CASSYSRAGNTEAFF. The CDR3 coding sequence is TGTGCCAGCAGTTACTCGAGGGCAGGGAACACTGAAGCTTTCTTT.